The 4 T cell receptor beta chains in this list originate from one sample, sequenced in a study of blood T cells in healthy people across ages. Sample-barcoded 5' priming and a J-beta primer mix drove a second PCR of about 7 to 11 cycles. One entry per CDR3 protein results from TCRdb running MiXCR on the 5' RACE reads. The sample has approximately 290,000 distinct CDR3 sequences; about 25% are singletons. The sample taken for sequencing was blood. These TCRs come from a woman between 65 and 79 years old in good health.

In its sample, this clonotype was seen a few times. The chain joins TRBV3-1 to TRBJ2-6, with 11 bases lining up with TRBD1. The V and J ends lost 5 bases and 4 bases, in that order; junction bases with no gene match: 7. The V gene's germline CDR1 is LGHDT and CDR2 YNNKEL (reference sequence). The CDR3 sequence is 17 residues long. Written as DNA, the CDR3 is TGTGCCAGCAGCTTCCGGACAGGGGGCATGGGGGCCAACGTCCTGACTTTC. It specifies CASSFRTGGMGANVLTF.

This clonotype was counted a few times. The J gene is TRBJ2-5, the V gene TRBV29-1; a possible D gene is TRBD2 (6 bases). Matching the DNA end better, TRBJ2-1 makes the J call doubtful. The germline V gene has CDR1 SQVTM and CDR2 ANQGSEA. The CDR3 has 12 amino acids. The CDR3 coding sequence is TGCAGCGTGATCCTAGCGTTGAATGAGCAGTTCTTC. Amino acid sequence: CSVILALNEQFF.

The chain links TRBV28 to TRBJ1-2; a weak D match, TRBD1 (5 bases). Trimming removed 6 bases at V and 4 bases at J, with 12 bases between. The CDR3 runs to 13 residues. Germline loops: CDR1 MDHEN, CDR2 SYDVKM. The CDR3 DNA reads as TGTGCCAGCAGCGGGGGGGGACTCTATGGCTACACCTTC. Protein: CASSGGGLYGYTF.

V is TRBV10-3 and J is TRBJ2-2; D gene uncertain. Trimming took off 3 bases at V and 4 bases at J, with 6 bases between the two ends. This CDR3 is 13 amino acids long. Germline V lookup: CDR1 ENHRY, CDR2 SYGVKD. CDR3 residues: CAISEGSTGELFF. CDR3 in DNA: TGTGCCATCAGTGAAGGCTCCACCGGGGAGCTGTTTTTT.